The next 32 T cell receptor beta chains were all read from a single sample in a study of vaccination effects on CD4 cells after COVID-19. These receptors are not linked to any known antigen. Repertoires were generated with immunoSEQ multiplex PCR, while TCRdb's copy carries only in-frame clones and drops some. Of under 70,000 clones listed, around three quarters were seen once; the top ten hold over 5%. ViraFEST used viral peptide pools to expand antigen-specific CD4+ T cells before sequencing. CD4+ T cell isolation took place after more than eight days of culture. A PCR test confirmed that the person had SARS-CoV-2 infection between March and December 2020. Sequences were derived from CD4+ T cells from PBMCs cultured with HIV peptides, sampled before COVID-19 vaccination. Subset noted: HIV-1 Nef peptide pool negative control/reference culture. These receptor sequences come from a human donor who had a prior SARS-CoV-2 infection.

V gene TRBV11-2 combines with J gene TRBJ2-3, with D possibly matching TRBD1 (6 bases). Deletions cut 4 bases from V and 2 bases from J, with 13 bases between. Germline V gene data show CDR1 as SGHAT and CDR2 as FQNNGV. The CDR3 length is 15 residues. The CDR3 bases are TGTGCCAGCAGCTGGACGGCAGGGGTCACAGATACGCAGTATTTT. Its translation: CASSWTAGVTDTQYF.

The J gene is TRBJ2-1, the V gene TRBV7-9; either TRBD1 or TRBD2 may fit D (5 bases each). Deletions cut 1 base from V and 14 bases from J, with 15 bases between. The CDR3 spans 13 residues. Germline values: CDR1 SEHNR, CDR2 FQNEAQ (reference sequence). The CDR3 here is CASSLGDLRSEFF. The CDR3 region has the DNA TGTGCCAGCAGCTTAGGGGACCTTCGATCGGAGTTCTTC.

The V and J genes are TRBV5-1 and TRBJ2-5, with D possibly being TRBD1 (5 bases). Deletions cut 4 bases from V and 2 bases from J, with 12 bases between. Germline V gene lookup returns CDR1 SGHRS and CDR2 YFSETQ. The CDR3 runs to 14 residues. The CDR3 nucleotides read TGCGCCAGCAGCATGCAGGGTGGTCAAGAGACCCAGTACTTC. Translation gives CASSMQGGQETQYF.

The V call is TRBV9, the J call TRBJ2-1; 16 bases agree with TRBD2. The CDR3 length is 17 residues. Germline assignment: CDR1 SGDLS and CDR2 YYNGEE. V lost 4 bases and J lost 3; bases outside the gene matches: 4. CDR3 loop: CASSPGLAGGHYNEQFF. The DNA of the CDR3 is TGTGCCAGCAGCCCGGGACTAGCGGGGGGGCACTACAATGAGCAGTTCTTC.

The rearrangement links TRBV2 to TRBJ1-5, with D tentatively TRBD1 (5 bases). Germline V CDR1 and CDR2: SNHLY, FYNNEI. Trimming removed 5 bases from V and 0 bases from J, with 20 bases in between. This CDR3 is built from 18 residues. CDR3 DNA sequence: TGTGCCAGCAGTCCCCGGGACGGTCGCCTTTATAGCAATCAGCCCCAGCATTTT. Protein: CASSPRDGRLYSNQPQHF.

The V gene is TRBV2, the J gene TRBJ1-2; 8 bases agree with TRBD1. The germline gives CDR1 SNHLY, CDR2 FYNNEI. This CDR3 comprises 14 residues. The V and J ends lost 7 bases and 3 bases, in that order; junction bases with no gene match: 7. The CDR3 here is CASTRGRGDYGYTF. Here the CDR3 DNA reads TGTGCCAGCACCAGGGGGCGCGGGGACTATGGCTACACCTTC.

This rearrangement joins TRBV7-3 to TRBJ2-1; a possible D gene is TRBD2 (6 bases). Per the germline V gene, CDR1 is SGHTA and CDR2 is FQGTGA. This CDR3 contains 14 residues. V gave up 2 bases and J gave up 6 bases, with 11 bases separating them. The CDR3 spells CASSLGRGVNEQFF. The CDR3, as DNA: TGTGCCAGCAGCTTAGGGCGGGGAGTCAATGAGCAGTTCTTC.

This clone was counted once. This CDR3 reads CASSRQTGGSYEQYF. CDR3 nucleotides: TGTGCCAGCAGCCGCCAGACAGGGGGCTCCTACGAGCAGTACTTC. The rearrangement uses TRBV6-5 and TRBJ2-7; 9 bases agree with TRBD1. Trimming removed 6 bases from V and 0 bases from J; junction bases left unmatched: 6. The CDR3 spans 15 residues. CDR1 MNHEY and CDR2 SVGAGI come from the germline V gene.

The rearrangement links TRBV30 to TRBJ2-3; D is undetermined. The CDR3 is 13 residues long. Trimming removed 0 bases at V and 2 bases at J, with 6 bases between. Germline CDR1 reads GTSNPN; CDR2 reads SVGIG (reference sequence). This CDR3 reads CAWSVLTTDTQYF. Here the CDR3 DNA reads TGTGCCTGGAGTGTACTAACCACAGATACGCAGTATTTT. Full variable domain (rest looked up from reference TRBV30 and TRBJ2-3): SQTIHQWPATLVQPVGSPLSLECTVEGTSNPNLYWYRQAAGRGLQLLFYSVGIGQISSEVPQNLSASRPQDRQFILSSKKLLLSDSGFYLCAWSVLTTDTQYFGPGTRLTVL.

The gene calls are TRBV19 and TRBJ2-1, with 7 bases lining up with TRBD1. Germline values: CDR1 LNHDA, CDR2 SQIVND (reference sequence). This CDR3 contains 15 residues. V gave up 6 bases and J gave up 1 base; unmatched junction bases: 6. This CDR3 reads CASRTGRQSYNEQFF. In DNA form, the CDR3 reads TGTGCCAGTAGGACAGGGAGACAGTCCTACAATGAGCAGTTCTTC.

The chain uses TRBV6-2 or TRBV6-3 and TRBJ1-2; TRBD1 is a possible D gene (5 bases). Germline lookup yields CDR1 MNHEY and CDR2 SVGEGT. The CDR3 loop spans 12 amino acids. The V end was cut by 5 bases, the J end by 5 bases, with 9 bases between. CDR3 sequence reads: CASSVTEYGYTF. The CDR3 DNA sequence: TGTGCCAGCAGTGTGACAGAGTATGGCTACACCTTC.

V usage is TRBV27 and J usage is TRBJ2-7, with no clear D. The V end lost 3 bases, the J end lost 6 bases, and 9 bases lay between the germline ends. This CDR3 is built from 12 residues. The germline V gene has CDR1 MNHEY and CDR2 SMNVEV (reference sequence). The CDR3 reads CASSFLTGEQYF. The CDR3 region has the DNA TGTGCCAGCAGTTTCTTGACGGGCGAGCAGTACTTC.

V gene TRBV27 combines with J gene TRBJ2-6; D may be TRBD1 or TRBD2 (5 bases each). V was shortened by 3 bases and J by 4 bases, with 10 bases between the two germline ends. Germline lookup yields CDR1 MNHEY and CDR2 SMNVEV (reference sequence). The CDR3 is 15 amino acids. In nucleotides, the CDR3 is TGTGCCAGCAGTTTTGGCAGGGACGGGGCCAACGTCCTGACTTTC. It codes for CASSFGRDGANVLTF. Full variable domain (missing parts from reference TRBV27 and TRBJ2-6): EAQVTQNPRYLITVTGKKLTVTCSQNMNHEYMSWYRQDPGLGLRQIYYSMNVEVTDKGDVPEGYKVSRKEKRNFPLILESPSPNQTSLYFCASSFGRDGANVLTFGAGSRLTVL.

This clone has more than one count but fewer than ten. The chain carries TRBV19 and TRBJ1-1; 7 bases are a match to TRBD1. The junction had 6 bases not matched to a gene; V was cut back by 3 bases and J by 5 bases. The length of the CDR3 is 14 residues. The germline gives CDR1 LNHDA, CDR2 SQIVND (reference sequence). As DNA, the CDR3 is TGTGCCAGTAGTATCCCAGGGGGGGGAACTGAAGCTTTCTTT. Protein: CASSIPGGGTEAFF.

The chain couples TRBV24-1 to TRBJ2-1, with D unclear. Trimming removed 3 bases from V and 9 bases from J, with 8 bases in between. This CDR3 contains 12 residues. CDR1 KGHDR and CDR2 SFDVKD come from the germline V gene. CDR3 residues: CATSDENTEQFF. The CDR3 nucleotides are TGTGCCACCAGTGATGAAAATACTGAGCAGTTCTTC.

The chain carries TRBV18 and TRBJ2-1; unclear D gene. Germline assignment: CDR1 KGHSH and CDR2 LQKENI. The CDR3 consists of 13 residues. Trimming left V 6 bases short and J 5 bases short, with 11 bases between. The CDR3: CASSHRFHNEQFF. The CDR3 DNA follows: TGTGCCAGCTCCCACCGCTTCCACAATGAGCAGTTCTTC.

This chain joins TRBV2 and TRBJ2-5; 9 nucleotides align to TRBD2. V was pared by 4 bases and J by 1 base, with 7 bases of the junction left unmatched. The CDR3 length is 16 residues. CDR1 SNHLY and CDR2 FYNNEI come from the germline V gene. DNA for the CDR3: TGTGCCAGCAGTGTTATGGCTAGCGGGGCCCAAGAGACCCAGTACTTC. As protein: CASSVMASGAQETQYF.

The V and J genes are TRBV5-4 and TRBJ2-1; 7 bases line up with TRBD1. The J segment lost 7 bases and the V segment lost 2 bases, leaving 6 bases of the junction unmatched. Germline V gene sequence: CDR1 SGHNT, CDR2 YYREEE (reference sequence). The CDR3 consists of 14 residues. The DNA of the CDR3 is TGTGCCAGCAGCTTTACAGGGGATGGGAATGAGCAGTTCTTC. It codes for CASSFTGDGNEQFF.

This clone was seen a few times. The V gene is TRBV9, the J gene TRBJ2-3; D uncertain. Trimming removed 0 bases at V and 3 bases at J, with 8 bases between. This CDR3 spans 14 amino acids. CDR1 is SGDLS and CDR2 is YYNGEE in the germline V gene. The CDR3 is CASSVAPMTDTQYF. In DNA, the CDR3 is TGTGCCAGCAGCGTAGCTCCCATGACAGATACGCAGTATTTT.

A few counts support this clone. The chain couples TRBV7-9 to TRBJ1-1; unclear D gene. The CDR3 is made up of 14 amino acids. Germline V gene lookup returns CDR1 SEHNR and CDR2 FQNEAQ (reference sequence). Trimming removed 6 bases from V and 6 bases from J, with 17 bases in between. The CDR3 sequence is CASSSRADGPEAFF. As DNA, the CDR3 is TGTGCCAGCAGTTCACGAGCGGACGGCCCTGAAGCTTTCTTT.

This chain links TRBV2 with TRBJ2-2; D is perhaps TRBD2 (6 bases). The germline gives CDR1 SNHLY, CDR2 FYNNEI. Between the trimmed V and J ends, which lost 1 base and 6 bases, there was a span of 9 bases. The CDR3 runs 14 residues. The CDR3 is CASSEVGGAGELFF. CDR3 coding DNA: TGTGCCAGCAGTGAAGTGGGGGGAGCCGGGGAGCTGTTTTTT.

This clone occurred once. V is TRBV29-1 and J is TRBJ2-5; D tentatively reads TRBD1 or TRBD2 (5 bases each). Germline V gene sequence: CDR1 SQVTM, CDR2 ANQGSEA. The V end was cut by 3 bases, the J end by 4 bases, with 15 bases between. This CDR3 is built from 14 residues. The CDR3 spells CSVELNRDGETQYF. The DNA of the CDR3 is TGCAGCGTTGAGTTAAACCGGGACGGAGAGACCCAGTACTTC.

This rearrangement joins TRBV18 to TRBJ2-7; the D is unclear. Germline V gene lookup returns CDR1 KGHSH and CDR2 LQKENI. This CDR3 comprises 13 residues. V was shortened by 3 bases and J by 3 bases, with 9 bases between the two germline ends. The CDR3 region is CASSPPSGYEQYF. CDR3 in DNA: TGTGCCAGCTCACCGCCATCCGGCTACGAGCAGTACTTC. Full variable domain (rest looked up from reference TRBV18 and TRBJ2-7): NAGVMQNPRHLVRRRGQEARLRCSPMKGHSHVYWYRQLPEEGLKFMVYLQKENIIDESGMPKERFSAEFPKEGPSILRIQQVVRGDSAAYFCASSPPSGYEQYFGPGTRLTVT.

The CDR3 DNA sequence: TGTGCCAGCAAACCCAGGGTGCGGGGCAATCAGCCCCAGCATTTT. It is translated as CASKPRVRGNQPQHF. V and J are TRBV6-5 and TRBJ1-5; D possibly corresponds to TRBD1 (5 bases). CDR1 is MNHEY, CDR2 SVGAGI, per germline. The CDR3 extends over 15 amino acids. The germline V and J ends were trimmed by 7 bases and 2 bases, with 15 bases remaining between them.

The V gene is TRBV5-1, the J gene TRBJ2-3, with unresolved D. Germline values: CDR1 SGHRS, CDR2 YFSETQ. The V end was cut by 0 bases, the J end by 5 bases, with 10 bases between. The CDR3 totals 14 residues. The CDR3 loop reads CASSLGSGEDTQYF. CDR3 nucleotides: TGCGCCAGCAGCTTGGGCTCTGGAGAAGATACGCAGTATTTT.

This rearrangement joins TRBV24-1 to TRBJ2-3; TRBD1 is a possible D gene (6 bases). Trimming left V 4 bases short and J 0 bases short, with 10 bases between. The CDR3 has 15 amino acids. Germline CDR1 KGHDR, CDR2 SFDVKD. The CDR3 DNA follows: TGTGCCACCAGTGACACAGGGTCTAGCACAGATACGCAGTATTTT. Its translation is CATSDTGSSTDTQYF.

This sequence joins TRBV7-2 and TRBJ1-5; D unclear. Germline V gene sequence: CDR1 SGHTA, CDR2 FQGNSA. The V gene lost 3 bases and the J gene lost 7 bases, with 10 bases spanning the gap. This CDR3 has 13 residues. CDR3 sequence: CASSFIDGQPQHF. In nucleotides, the CDR3 is TGTGCCAGCAGCTTTATAGATGGACAGCCCCAGCATTTT.

V usage is TRBV3-1 (or the pseudogene TRBV3-2) and J usage is TRBJ1-2; tentatively, D is TRBD1 (5 bases). CDR3 length: 15 residues. Germline V gene data show CDR1 as LGHDT and CDR2 as YNNKEL (reference sequence). V gave up 4 bases and J gave up 1 base, with 13 bases separating them. The CDR3 nucleotides read TGTGCCAGCAGCCTCAACCCGGGGCTTAACTATGGCTACACCTTC. It yields the protein CASSLNPGLNYGYTF.

The genes are TRBV5-1 and TRBJ2-1, with TRBD2 matching over 9 bases. V lost 2 bases and J lost 5; bases outside the gene matches: 8. Germline V lookup: CDR1 SGHRS, CDR2 YFSETQ. The CDR3 contains 16 residues. The CDR3 region has the DNA TGCGCCAGCAGCTTACCCGGACTAGCGTCTAACAATGAGCAGTTCTTC. Its protein product is CASSLPGLASNNEQFF.

The chain recombines TRBV30 with TRBJ1-4; a weak D match, TRBD1 (5 bases). V was clipped by 1 base and J by 3 bases, with 12 bases between them. The germline V gene encodes CDR1 GTSNPN and CDR2 SVGIG (reference sequence). This CDR3 is 15 amino acids long. This CDR3 is CAWSGADRSNEKLFF. The CDR3 DNA reads as TGTGCCTGGAGTGGTGCAGACAGATCTAATGAAAAACTGTTTTTT.

This rearrangement joins TRBV11-2 to TRBJ2-7, with D perhaps TRBD1 (6 bases). CDR1 SGHAT and CDR2 FQNNGV come from the germline V gene. The length of the CDR3 is 14 residues. V was trimmed by 6 bases and J by 3 bases, leaving 15 bases between them. The CDR3 DNA sequence: TGTGCCAGCAGTTTGGGGGCGGTTTTCTACGAGCAGTACTTC. This gives the protein CASSLGAVFYEQYF.

The rearrangement uses TRBV19 and TRBJ2-5; D is undetermined. Germline V gene sequence: CDR1 LNHDA, CDR2 SQIVND (reference sequence). The V end lost 3 bases, the J end lost 3 bases, and 11 bases lay between the germline ends. This CDR3 spans 14 amino acids. The DNA of the CDR3 is TGTGCCAGTAGTATGTTGGGATGGGAAGAGACCCAGTACTTC. Translated, it gives CASSMLGWEETQYF.